This record covers a single TCR beta chain. Germline CDR1 SEHNR, CDR2 FQNEAQ (reference sequence). Trimming left V 7 bases short and J 4 bases short, with 22 bases between. This CDR3 comprises 16 residues. This entry comes from a study of shared clonotypes between healthy human individuals. Study in general: Ranging from 18 to 49 in age, donors were a couple of women and a few men. The study used three CD4 naive, three CD4 memory, two CD8 naive and one CD8 memory plate per donor.

The naive CD8 population came from CD45RO-negative cells selected for CCR7, without terminally differentiated effector memory CD45RA+ cells. Using immunoSEQ multiplex PCR, the repertoire was profiled, and TCRdb retains in-frame clones only, with some absent. The sample shows about 1,800,000 clones, about 95% of them seen only once. The sequence derives from a man younger than 30 in good health. Sample: naive CD8+ T cells sorted from blood. V gene TRBV7-9 combines with J gene TRBJ1-1; D is unclear. CDR3 DNA: TGTGCCAGCACCTCCCGGACGGGCCTTAGGAGCACTGAAGCTTTCTTT. Translation: CASTSRTGLRSTEAFF.